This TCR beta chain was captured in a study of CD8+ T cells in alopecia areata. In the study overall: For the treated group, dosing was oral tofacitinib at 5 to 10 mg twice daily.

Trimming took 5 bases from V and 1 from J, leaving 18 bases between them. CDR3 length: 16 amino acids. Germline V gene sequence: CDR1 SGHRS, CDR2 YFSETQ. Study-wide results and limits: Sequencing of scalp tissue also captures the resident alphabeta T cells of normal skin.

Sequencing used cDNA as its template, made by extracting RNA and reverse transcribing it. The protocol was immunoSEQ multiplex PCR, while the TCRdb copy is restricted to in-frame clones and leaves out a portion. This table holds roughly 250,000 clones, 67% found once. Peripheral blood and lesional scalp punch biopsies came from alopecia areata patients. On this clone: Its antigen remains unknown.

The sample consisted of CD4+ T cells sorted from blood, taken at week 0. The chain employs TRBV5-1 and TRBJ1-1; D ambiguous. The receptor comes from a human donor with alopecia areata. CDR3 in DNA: TGCGCCAGCAGACGGGTCGGCCCTAACAGGAACACTGAAGCTTTCTTT. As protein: CASRRVGPNRNTEAFF. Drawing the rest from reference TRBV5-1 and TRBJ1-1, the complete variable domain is KAGVTQTPRYLIKTRGQQVTLSCSPISGHRSVSWYQQTPGQGLQFLFEYFSETQRNKGNFPGRFSGRQFSNSRSEMNVSTLELGDSALYLCASRRVGPNRNTEAFFGQGTRLTVV.